What follows are 21 T cell receptor beta chains derived from one specimen sequenced in a study of breast tumors, draining lymph nodes, adjacent tissues. From the multiplex PCR reads, TCRdb called clonotypes with MiXCR, one entry per CDR3 protein. The sample lists about 66,000 distinct CDR3 sequences; roughly 44% were seen once. Material: breast tumor tissue. The receptors originated from a female donor with breast cancer. Some clones in this sample may be carry-over from other donors' samples.

CDR3 nucleotides: TGTGCCAGCAGCCAAGTGTCTGGAGGTGTCACTGAGCAGTTCTTC. It yields the protein CASSQVSGGVTEQFF. V usage is TRBV4-2 and J usage is TRBJ2-1; a weak D match, TRBD2 (5 bases). The CDR3 has 15 amino acids. The V end was cut by 1 base, the J end by 9 bases, with 16 bases between. Per germline, CDR1 LGHNA and CDR2 YNFKEQ.

A word on this clonotype: A much larger clonotype is one base distant, so this may be a read error. The chain recombines TRBV5-4 with TRBJ2-3; the D gene is possibly TRBD1 (6 bases). Looked up from germline, CDR1 is SGHNT and CDR2 is YYREEE (reference sequence). The CDR3 spans 15 residues. The ends were cut back, 4 bases at V and 4 bases at J, with 16 bases in the middle. The DNA of the CDR3 is TGTGCCAGCAGCCCCCGGACAGAGGGCGCAGATACGCAGTATTTT. Protein sequence: CASSPRTEGADTQYF.

In the case of this clonotype: Mismatch with germline at one junction end may stem from a read error. The V call is TRBV29-1, the J call TRBJ2-3; D assignment may be TRBD1 or TRBD2 (5 bases each). Germline-derived CDR1 and CDR2 are SQVTM and ANQGSEA. The CDR3 consists of 15 residues. The CDR3 nucleotides are TGCAGCGTCCTGGCTACGGGGCTCAGCGGAGATACGCGGTATTTT. Its translation: CSVLATGLSGDTRYF.

The sample holds many counts of this clonotype. The genes are TRBV5-6 and TRBJ2-3; tentative D call: TRBD1 (7 bases). The CDR3 contains 16 residues. Trimming stripped 1 base from V and 0 bases from J, with 12 bases between. Germline CDR1 reads SGHDT; CDR2 reads YYEEEE. CDR3 sequence (DNA): TGTGCCAGCAGCTTGCGGTCAGGGGGGAGCACAGATACGCAGTATTTT. Its protein is CASSLRSGGSTDTQYF. Based on the CDR3 plus reference TRBV5-6 and TRBJ2-3, the full variable domain is DAGVTQSPTHLIKTRGQQVTLRCSPKSGHDTVSWYQQALGQGPQFIFQYYEEEERQRGNFPDRFSGHQFPNYSSELNVNALLLGDSALYLCASSLRSGGSTDTQYFGPGTRLTVL.

About this clonotype itself: In this CDR3 the conserved last residue, phenylalanine or tryptophan, is missing, so a read error is likely. No DNA is shown, since the ends of the CDR3 on it are uncertain; the CDR3 is the one TCRdb lists. The chain couples TRBV6-4 to TRBJ2-5; the table names TRBD1, a call not compared with the DNA. CDR1 and CDR2 from the germline V gene are MRHNA and SNTAGT. The CDR3 adds up to 14 amino acids, both ends counted. CDR3 in amino acids: CASSEQGGNKRPST.

This clonotype came up a few times. The chain links TRBV11-3 to TRBJ1-2, with 7 bases identical to TRBD1. The CDR3 loop spans 15 amino acids. CDR1 and CDR2 from the germline V gene are SGHNT and YENEEA. The V segment lost 1 base and the J segment 0 bases; nucleotides outside the gene matches: 2. This CDR3 reads CASSLGQGSNYGYTF. In DNA form, the CDR3 reads TGTGCCAGCAGCTTAGGACAGGGATCTAACTATGGCTACACCTTC. Complete variable domain (other parts from reference TRBV11-3 and TRBJ1-2): EAGVVQSPRYKIIEKKQPVAFWCNPISGHNTLYWYLQNLGQGPELLIRYENEEAVDDSQLPKDRFSAERLKGVDSTLKIQPAELGDSAVYLCASSLGQGSNYGYTFGSGTRLTVV.

This clonotype was observed many times. The chain recombines TRBV6-5 with TRBJ1-2; 8 positions match TRBD1. Germline V gives CDR1 MNHEY, CDR2 SVGAGI. V shed 5 bases, J shed 4 bases, and the junction held 6 bases outside the gene matches. The CDR3 extends over 14 amino acids. This CDR3 reads CASSLGGTGYGYTF. CDR3 DNA: TGTGCCAGCAGTCTGGGAGGGACAGGCTATGGCTACACCTTC.

This clonotype was picked up many times. V gene TRBV6-1 combines with J gene TRBJ2-5; 8 bases map to TRBD1. J gave up 4 bases and V 6 bases, and 10 bases lay outside the gene matches. Germline lookup yields CDR1 MNHNS and CDR2 SASEGT. CDR3 length: 15 amino acids. The CDR3 here is CASRSGAQGGETQYF. CDR3 nucleotides: TGTGCCAGCAGATCAGGGGCACAGGGGGGAGAGACCCAGTACTTC.

This clonotype was recorded at least ten times. V and J are TRBV5-5 and TRBJ2-7; no firm D call. CDR3 size: 13 residues. Trimming took 3 bases from V and 1 from J, leaving 8 bases between them. Germline CDR1 SGHKS, CDR2 YYEKEE (reference sequence). The CDR3 nucleotides are TGTGCCAGCAGCTCGCCTGAATCCTACGAGCAGTACTTC. Amino acids: CASSSPESYEQYF.

In this sample, this clonotype turned up many times. The chain links TRBV14 to TRBJ2-5, with TRBD2 identical over 7 bases. CDR1 is SGHDN and CDR2 is FVKESK in the germline V gene. CDR3 length: 16 amino acids. With V trimmed by 0 bases and J by 5 bases, 9 bases remained unmatched. The CDR3 is CASSQDRGGSGETQYF. The CDR3 DNA sequence: TGTGCCAGCAGCCAAGATCGAGGCGGGAGCGGTGAGACCCAGTACTTC.

This clonotype has at least ten counts. The rearrangement joins TRBV2 to TRBJ2-2; D gene unclear. Germline CDR1 is SNHLY and CDR2 is FYNNEI. V lost 2 bases and J 8 bases, leaving 6 bases between the germline ends. The CDR3 consists of 12 residues. The DNA of the CDR3 is TGTGCCAGCAGTGAAAATCAAGGGGAGCTGTTTTTT. This gives the protein CASSENQGELFF.

This clonotype was seen at least ten times. The chain recombines TRBV27 with TRBJ2-7; 7 nucleotides align to TRBD2. Trimming took 1 base from V and 4 from J; bases not matched to a gene: 4. Germline-derived CDR1 and CDR2 are MNHEY and SMNVEV (reference sequence). The length of the CDR3 is 14 residues. CDR3 coding DNA: TGTGCCAGCAGTTTATTGGCTAGCGGATACGAGCAGTACTTC. Protein sequence: CASSLLASGYEQYF.

Note on this clonotype: Possible read error: a much larger clone is one base away. The V call is TRBV7-6, the J call TRBJ2-1; D call uncertain. The CDR3 is 14 residues long. The germline gives CDR1 SGHVS, CDR2 FNYEAQ. As DNA, the CDR3 is TGTGCCAGCAACTTAGGTCTAGGAAGCAATGAGCAGTTCTTC. Translation: CASNLGLGSNEQFF. Together with reference TRBV7-6 and TRBJ2-1, the CDR3 gives the full variable domain: GAGVSQSPRYKVTKRGQDVALRCDPISGHVSLYWYRQALGQGPEFLTYFNYEAQQDKSGLPNDRFSAERPEGSISTLTIQRTEQRDSAMYRCASNLGLGSNEQFFGPGTRLTVL.

The chain uses TRBV12-3 or TRBV12-4 and TRBJ1-2, with 9 bases lining up with TRBD1. The CDR3 runs 23 residues. V shed 3 bases, J shed 5 bases, and the junction held 31 bases outside the gene matches. DNA of the CDR3: TGTGCCAGCAGTTTCTCGGGGGGGACAGGGTTGGAGTCGTATACCCAAAACCCGTATGGCTACACCTTC. It yields the protein CASSFSGGTGLESYTQNPYGYTF.

In regard to this clonotype: The CDR3 end shows no conserved phenylalanine or tryptophan, and so a read error is likely. This chain links TRBV7-9 with TRBJ1-2; 7 bases line up with TRBD1. Germline CDR1 and CDR2: SEHNR and FQNEAQ (reference sequence). Trimming removed 1 base from V and 3 bases from J; junction bases left unmatched: 14. The CDR3 is 18 amino acids. CDR3 region: CASSLDRGGGRGYYGYTS. CDR3 nucleotide sequence: TGTGCCAGCAGCTTAGACCGGGGAGGGGGCAGGGGCTACTATGGCTACACCTCC.

The gene calls are TRBV25-1 and TRBJ2-6; TRBD1 is a possible D gene (6 bases). The CDR3 spans 15 residues. Germline CDR1 MGHDK, CDR2 SYGVNS. CDR3 region: CARDGGWTGANVLTF. DNA of the CDR3: TGTGCTAGAGATGGGGGCTGGACTGGGGCCAACGTCCTGACTTTC.

This chain connects TRBV5-8 to TRBJ1-1; no clear D gene. The CDR3 contains 12 residues. V dropped 7 bases and J dropped 4 bases, with 11 bases sitting between them. Germline-derived CDR1 and CDR2 are SGHTS and YDEGEE. As DNA, the CDR3 is TGTGCCAGCGGTGGGTGGGGCACTGAAGCTTTCTTT. Translated: CASGGWGTEAFF. Drawing the rest from reference TRBV5-8 and TRBJ1-1, the complete variable domain is EAGVTQSPTHLIKTRGQQATLRCSPISGHTSVYWYQQALGLGLQFLLWYDEGEERNRGNFPPRFSGRQFPNYSSELNVNALELEDSALYLCASGGWGTEAFFGQGTRLTVV.

Note on this clonotype: One end of the junction is discordant with germline, which a read error may explain. The rearrangement joins TRBV11-3 to TRBJ1-1; D is perhaps TRBD1 (5 bases). Germline values: CDR1 SGHNT, CDR2 YENEEA. The CDR3 sequence is 14 residues long. The CDR3 here is CASSFGAGHTEALF. CDR3 DNA: TGTGCCAGCAGCTTTGGGGCGGGGCACACTGAAGCTCTCTTT. The full variable domain, its missing parts supplied by reference TRBV11-3 and TRBJ1-1, is EAGVVQSPRYKIIEKKQPVAFWCNPISGHNTLYWYLQNLGQGPELLIRYENEEAVDDSQLPKDRFSAERLKGVDSTLKIQPAELGDSAVYLCASSFGAGHTEALFGQGTRLTVV.

The chain combines TRBV6-5 with TRBJ1-2; 10 bases are shared with TRBD1. This CDR3 has 15 residues. The germline gives CDR1 MNHEY, CDR2 SVGAGI. The junction had 16 bases not matched to a gene; V was cut back by 10 bases and J by 8 bases. The chain's CDR3 is CATYSFPGTGVGYTF. DNA of the CDR3: TGTGCCACTTACTCATTCCCCGGGACAGGGGTAGGCTACACCTTC.

The J gene is TRBJ1-1, the V gene TRBV7-8; D unclear. This CDR3 is 19 amino acids long. Germline V gene lookup returns CDR1 SGHVS and CDR2 FQNEAQ. Trimming stripped 1 base from V and 0 bases from J, with 21 bases between. CDR3 in DNA: TGTGCCAGCAGCTTAGGCAGGATTCTGTCTTGGATCATGAACACTGAAGCTTTCTTT. This sequence encodes CASSLGRILSWIMNTEAFF.

This clonotype appeared a few times. The CDR3 reads CASSLTDRGRFGQETQYF. For the CDR3, the DNA is TGTGCCAGCTCACTAACCGACAGGGGGCGTTTCGGTCAAGAGACCCAGTACTTC. The J gene is TRBJ2-5, the V gene TRBV18, with TRBD1 matching 10 bases. The ends lost 4 bases at V and 2 bases at J; junction bases unmatched: 13. The CDR3 covers 18 residues. CDR1 and CDR2 (germline): KGHSH, LQKENI.